Given below is one T cell receptor (beta chain) in context. This CDR3 contains 13 residues. Germline V gives CDR1 SGHTA, CDR2 FQGNSA. V lost 3 bases and J lost 6, with 12 bases in between. The sample is drawn from a study of blood T cell repertoires in COVID-19. Study details: Collection of acute and convalescent COVID-19 samples took place in the United States, Italy and Spain. The analysed material was cDNA or gDNA that came from T cells, B-cell-depleted T cells, or PBMCs.

Per the original data handling: Amplification of reference gene primers was used by the study to estimate nucleated cell counts. The repertoire was sequenced with immunoSEQ multiplex PCR; TCRdb's copy has only in-frame clones and lacks some. V and J calls and clone size are copied from that table; D and trimming were computed from the DNA. The sample has hundreds of thousands of clones, over 80% seen once. The source of this sequence is a woman aged 40-49 years who had recovered from COVID-19. The chain carries TRBV7-2 and TRBJ2-7, with D hard to call. Sequenced sample: peripheral blood. The CDR3 nucleotides are TGTGCCAGCAGCTTCGTACTTCGCACCGAGCAGTACTTC. It is translated as CASSFVLRTEQYF.